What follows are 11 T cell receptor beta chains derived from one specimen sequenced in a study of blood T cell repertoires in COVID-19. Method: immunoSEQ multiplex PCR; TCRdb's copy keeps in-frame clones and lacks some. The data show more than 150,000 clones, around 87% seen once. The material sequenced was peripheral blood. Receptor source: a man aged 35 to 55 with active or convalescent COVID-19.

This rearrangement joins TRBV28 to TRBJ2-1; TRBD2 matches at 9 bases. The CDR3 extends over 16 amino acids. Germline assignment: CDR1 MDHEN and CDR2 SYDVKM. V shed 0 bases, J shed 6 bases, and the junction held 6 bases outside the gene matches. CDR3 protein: CASSLWTSGIFNEQFF. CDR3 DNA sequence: TGTGCCAGCAGTTTATGGACTAGCGGAATTTTCAATGAGCAGTTCTTC.

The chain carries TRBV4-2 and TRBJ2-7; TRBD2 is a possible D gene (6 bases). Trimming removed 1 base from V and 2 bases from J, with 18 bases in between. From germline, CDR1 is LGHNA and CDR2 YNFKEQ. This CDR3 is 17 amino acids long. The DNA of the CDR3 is TGTGCCAGCAGCCAAGGCGCGCAGGAGGGGTTTACCTACGAGCAGTACTTC. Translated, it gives CASSQGAQEGFTYEQYF.

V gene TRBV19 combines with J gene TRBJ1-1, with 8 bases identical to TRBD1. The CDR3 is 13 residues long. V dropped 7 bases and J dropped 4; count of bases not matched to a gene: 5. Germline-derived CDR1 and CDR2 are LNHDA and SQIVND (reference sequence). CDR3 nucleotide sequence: TGTGCCAGTATGTGGACAGGGCTCACTGAAGCTTTCTTT. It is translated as CASMWTGLTEAFF.

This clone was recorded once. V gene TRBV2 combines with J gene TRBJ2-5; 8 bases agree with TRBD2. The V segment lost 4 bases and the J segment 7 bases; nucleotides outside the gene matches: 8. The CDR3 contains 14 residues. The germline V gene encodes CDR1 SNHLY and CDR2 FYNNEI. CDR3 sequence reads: CASSGGTSVGTQYF. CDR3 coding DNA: TGTGCCAGCAGTGGGGGGACTAGTGTAGGGACCCAGTACTTC.

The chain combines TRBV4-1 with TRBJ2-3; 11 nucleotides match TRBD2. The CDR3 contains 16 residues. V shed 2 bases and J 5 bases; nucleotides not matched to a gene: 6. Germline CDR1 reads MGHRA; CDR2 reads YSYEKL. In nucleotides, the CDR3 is TGCGCCAGCAGCCAACGACTAGCGGGGATAGGAGATACGCAGTATTTT. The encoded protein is CASSQRLAGIGDTQYF.

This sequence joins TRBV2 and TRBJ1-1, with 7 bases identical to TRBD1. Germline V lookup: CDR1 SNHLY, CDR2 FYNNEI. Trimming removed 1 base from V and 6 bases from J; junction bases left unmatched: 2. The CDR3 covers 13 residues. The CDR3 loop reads CASSEDRGSEAFF. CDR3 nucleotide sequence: TGTGCCAGCAGTGAAGACAGGGGCTCTGAAGCTTTCTTT.

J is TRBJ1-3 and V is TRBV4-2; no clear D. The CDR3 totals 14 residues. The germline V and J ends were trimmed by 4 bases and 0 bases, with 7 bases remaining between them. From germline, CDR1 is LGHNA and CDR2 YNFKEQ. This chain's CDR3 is CASSPLGSGNTIYF. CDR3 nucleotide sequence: TGTGCCAGCAGCCCCCTAGGCTCTGGAAACACCATATATTTT.

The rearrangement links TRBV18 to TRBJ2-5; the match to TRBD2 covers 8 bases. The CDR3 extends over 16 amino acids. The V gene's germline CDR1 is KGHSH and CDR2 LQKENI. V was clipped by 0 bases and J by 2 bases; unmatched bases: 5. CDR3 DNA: TGTGCCAGCTCACCACCTAGCGGGGCCCTACAAGAGACCCAGTACTTC. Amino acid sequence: CASSPPSGALQETQYF.

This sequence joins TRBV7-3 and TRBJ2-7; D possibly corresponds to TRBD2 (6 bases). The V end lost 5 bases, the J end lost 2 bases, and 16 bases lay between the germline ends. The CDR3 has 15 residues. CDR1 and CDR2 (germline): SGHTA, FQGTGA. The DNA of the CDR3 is TGTGCCAGCAGCCCGGGACTGGGCCCCCCCTACGAGCAGTACTTC. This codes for CASSPGLGPPYEQYF.

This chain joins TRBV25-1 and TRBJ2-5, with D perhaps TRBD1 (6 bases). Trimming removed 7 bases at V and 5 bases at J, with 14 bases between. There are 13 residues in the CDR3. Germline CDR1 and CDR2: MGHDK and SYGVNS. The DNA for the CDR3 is TGTGCCAGCACCCGCCAGGGGTATGAGACCCAGTACTTC. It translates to CASTRQGYETQYF.

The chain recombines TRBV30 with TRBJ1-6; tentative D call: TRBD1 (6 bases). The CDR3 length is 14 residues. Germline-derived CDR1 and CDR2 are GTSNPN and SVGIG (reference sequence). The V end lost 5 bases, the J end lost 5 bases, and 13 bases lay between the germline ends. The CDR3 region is CAWETGLDNSPLHF. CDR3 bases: TGTGCCTGGGAGACAGGCCTAGATAATTCACCCCTCCACTTT.